Each of the 18 T cell receptor beta chains below was sequenced from the same sample in a study of T cells in localized non-small cell lung cancer. The repertoire was sequenced with immunoSEQ multiplex PCR; TCRdb's copy has only in-frame clones and lacks some. The sample carries about 36,000 clones, 70% to 90% recorded once. The sample was peripheral blood, taken before any cancer treatment. Every receptor here comes from a woman aged 35-70 years with stage I lung adenocarcinoma.

The chain recombines TRBV9 with TRBJ2-5, with D possibly being TRBD1 (6 bases). The V gene lost 0 bases and the J gene lost 5 bases, with 11 bases spanning the gap. CDR1 SGDLS and CDR2 YYNGEE come from the germline V gene. The CDR3 has 14 residues. For the CDR3, the DNA is TGTGCCAGCAGCGTAGCAGGGGTCGGGGAGACCCAGTACTTC. Its translation: CASSVAGVGETQYF.

The chain couples TRBV6-5 to TRBJ2-1; D may be TRBD1 or TRBD2 (5 bases each). The V gene lost 5 bases and the J gene lost 5 bases, with 13 bases spanning the gap. The germline V gene has CDR1 MNHEY and CDR2 SVGAGI. This CDR3 is 14 amino acids long. CDR3 nucleotide sequence: TGTGCCAGCAGTAACATCCGGGGCAACAATGAGCAGTTCTTC. Its translation: CASSNIRGNNEQFF.

The CDR3 nucleotides are TGTGCCAGCAGCTTAGTTTTTTTACAGGGGGACTCTGGGGCCAACGTCCTGACTTTC. The encoded protein is CASSLVFLQGDSGANVLTF. The chain couples TRBV11-2 to TRBJ2-6; 8 bases are a match to TRBD1. With 1 base clipped from V and 0 bases from J, the junction kept 8 bases outside the gene matches. The CDR3 totals 19 residues. The germline gives CDR1 SGHAT, CDR2 FQNNGV. Full variable domain (missing parts from reference TRBV11-2 and TRBJ2-6): EAGVAQSPRYKIIEKRQSVAFWCNPISGHATLYWYQQILGQGPKLLIQFQNNGVVDDSQLPKDRFSAERLKGVDSTLKIQPAKLEDSAVYLCASSLVFLQGDSGANVLTFGAGSRLTVL.

V and J are TRBV28 and TRBJ2-3, with 7 bases aligning to TRBD2. CDR1 and CDR2 from the germline V gene are MDHEN and SYDVKM. The CDR3 has 13 amino acids. Trimming cost V 10 bases and J 1 base; bases outside gene matches: 5. The CDR3 spells CAIERGRTDTQYF. The CDR3, as DNA: TGTGCCATAGAGCGGGGCCGCACAGATACGCAGTATTTT.

V and J are TRBV4-1 and TRBJ2-3; D tentatively reads TRBD1 or TRBD2 (6 bases each). The CDR3 contains 16 residues. CDR1 MGHRA and CDR2 YSYEKL come from the germline V gene. With 4 bases removed from V and 1 base from J, the gap between germline ends came to 15 bases. CDR3: CASSPRGLSGTDTQYF. The CDR3 DNA reads as TGCGCCAGCAGCCCCAGGGGACTGTCTGGCACAGATACGCAGTATTTT.

V is TRBV7-2 and J is TRBJ1-5; D uncertain. This CDR3 region has 12 residues. Germline assignment: CDR1 SGHTA and CDR2 FQGNSA. Trimming took 4 bases from V and 7 from J, leaving 8 bases between them. CDR3 bases: TGTGCCAGCAGCTCTAGTGGGCAGCCCCAGCATTTT. It translates to CASSSSGQPQHF.

The gene calls are TRBV4-1 and TRBJ1-2; D call uncertain. V was pared by 1 base and J by 3 bases, with 15 bases between. The CDR3 is made up of 16 amino acids. Germline CDR1 is MGHRA and CDR2 is YSYEKL. In DNA form, the CDR3 reads TGCGCCAGCAGCCAAGTGATTCGGGGAGTGGACTATGGCTACACCTTC. This gives the protein CASSQVIRGVDYGYTF.

The chain links TRBV28 to TRBJ1-6, with unresolved D. Per germline, CDR1 MDHEN and CDR2 SYDVKM. This CDR3 is 17 amino acids long. V was clipped by 5 bases and J by 0 bases, with 14 bases between them. CDR3 nucleotide sequence: TGTGCCAGCAGTCTGCCCATACTTGTCTCCTATAATTCACCCCTCCACTTT. This sequence encodes CASSLPILVSYNSPLHF.

The genes are TRBV10-1 and TRBJ2-3; TRBD2 aligns across 7 bases. This CDR3 comprises 13 residues. With V trimmed by 2 bases and J by 6 bases, 2 bases remained unmatched. Germline V gene lookup returns CDR1 WNHNN and CDR2 SYGVQD (reference sequence). CDR3 bases: TGCGCCAGCAGTGAGGGACTAGAGGATACGCAGTATTTT. Its translation: CASSEGLEDTQYF.

This clone was observed a handful of times. This rearrangement joins TRBV19 to TRBJ1-3, with a possible D match to TRBD1 (6 bases). V lost 10 bases, J lost 0 bases, and 10 bases lay in between. CDR3 length: 13 residues. The V gene's germline CDR1 is LNHDA and CDR2 SQIVND (reference sequence). As DNA, the CDR3 is TGTGCCACACACAGGGTCTCTGGAAACACCATATATTTT. Protein sequence: CATHRVSGNTIYF.

The chain is built from TRBV28 and TRBJ1-2; TRBD1 might be the D (5 bases). The CDR3 is made up of 15 amino acids. Germline CDR1 reads MDHEN; CDR2 reads SYDVKM. V was trimmed by 4 bases and J by 7 bases, leaving 19 bases between them. The CDR3 DNA reads TGTGCCAGCAGTTCATACTCCCAGGGAATTCGTGGCTACACCTTC. It is translated as CASSSYSQGIRGYTF.

The rearrangement links TRBV5-1 to TRBJ2-2; 7 bases line up with TRBD1. J gave up 7 bases and V 1 base, and 16 bases lay outside the gene matches. The CDR3 loop spans 18 amino acids. Germline-derived CDR1 and CDR2 are SGHRS and YFSETQ. The CDR3 loop reads CASSLWFVQGPFHGELFF. In DNA, the CDR3 is TGCGCCAGCAGCTTGTGGTTCGTACAGGGGCCTTTTCACGGGGAGCTGTTTTTT. The entire variable domain, with the rest obtained from reference TRBV5-1 and TRBJ2-2, is as follows: KAGVTQTPRYLIKTRGQQVTLSCSPISGHRSVSWYQQTPGQGLQFLFEYFSETQRNKGNFPGRFSGRQFSNSRSEMNVSTLELGDSALYLCASSLWFVQGPFHGELFFGEGSRLTVL.

CDR3 nucleotide sequence: TGCGCCAGCAGCTTGGACGGGAGCAATCAGCCCCAGCATTTT. This gives the protein CASSLDGSNQPQHF. V gene TRBV5-1 combines with J gene TRBJ1-5; no clear D. The CDR3 consists of 14 residues. V was cut by 0 bases and J by 1 base, with 5 bases left in between. From germline, CDR1 is SGHRS and CDR2 YFSETQ.

This chain connects TRBV7-2 to TRBJ2-7; either TRBD1 or TRBD2 may fit D (5 bases each). There are 14 residues in the CDR3. Trimming removed 1 base at V and 0 bases at J, with 7 bases between. CDR1 and CDR2 from the germline V gene are SGHTA and FQGNSA. The DNA for the CDR3 is TGTGCCAGCAGCTTAGAGGGGACCTCCTACGAGCAGTACTTC. Translating gives CASSLEGTSYEQYF.

The gene calls are TRBV5-4 and TRBJ1-1, with TRBD1 as a possible D gene (5 bases). Per the germline V gene, CDR1 is SGHNT and CDR2 is YYREEE (reference sequence). V was cut by 3 bases and J by 1 base, with 16 bases left in between. This CDR3 has 16 residues. CDR3 residues: CASSSSSGAGNTEAFF. CDR3 coding DNA: TGTGCCAGCAGCTCTAGTTCCGGGGCGGGGAACACTGAAGCTTTCTTT.

The V gene is TRBV11-3, the J gene TRBJ2-2; no clear D. The V gene lost 2 bases and the J gene lost 7 bases, with 17 bases spanning the gap. This CDR3 has 16 amino acids. The germline V gene has CDR1 SGHNT and CDR2 YENEEA. The CDR3 spells CASSLSHSIRVGELFF. In DNA form, the CDR3 reads TGTGCCAGCAGCTTATCCCATTCTATACGTGTCGGGGAGCTGTTTTTT.

The rearrangement links TRBV29-1 to TRBJ1-2; D unresolved. This CDR3 is 11 amino acids long. V lost 3 bases and J 6 bases, leaving 8 bases between the germline ends. CDR1 and CDR2 from the germline V gene are SQVTM and ANQGSEA. The CDR3, as DNA: TGCAGCGTTGATGGAAATGATGGCTACACCTTC. It is translated as CSVDGNDGYTF. Full variable domain (missing parts from reference TRBV29-1 and TRBJ1-2): SAVISQKPSRDICQRGTSLTIQCQVDSQVTMMFWYRQQPGQSLTLIATANQGSEATYESGFVIDKFPISRPNLTFSTLTVSNMSPEDSSIYLCSVDGNDGYTFGSGTRLTVV.

This clone came up a few times. The rearrangement uses TRBV29-1 and TRBJ2-5; tentatively, D is TRBD1 or TRBD2 (5 bases each). The CDR3 is 13 amino acids. CDR1 SQVTM and CDR2 ANQGSEA come from the germline V gene. Trimming took 3 bases from V and 9 from J, leaving 17 bases between them. The CDR3 DNA is TGCAGCGTTGATTCGGGTCGGGGACGCTCCCAGTACTTC. Protein product: CSVDSGRGRSQYF.